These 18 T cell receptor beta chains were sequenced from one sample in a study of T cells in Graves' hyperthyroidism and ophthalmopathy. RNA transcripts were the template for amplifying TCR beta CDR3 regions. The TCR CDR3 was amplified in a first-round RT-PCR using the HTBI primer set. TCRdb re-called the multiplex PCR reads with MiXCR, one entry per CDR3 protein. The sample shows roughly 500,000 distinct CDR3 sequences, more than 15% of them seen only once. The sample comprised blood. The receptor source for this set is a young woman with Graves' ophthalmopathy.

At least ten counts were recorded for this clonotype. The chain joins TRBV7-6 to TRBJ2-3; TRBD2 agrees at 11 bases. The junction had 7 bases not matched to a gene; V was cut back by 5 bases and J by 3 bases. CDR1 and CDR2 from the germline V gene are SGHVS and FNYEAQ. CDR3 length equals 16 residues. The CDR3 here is CASSPRLAGSTDTQYF. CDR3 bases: TGTGCCAGCAGCCCGAGACTAGCGGGATCTACAGATACGCAGTATTTT.

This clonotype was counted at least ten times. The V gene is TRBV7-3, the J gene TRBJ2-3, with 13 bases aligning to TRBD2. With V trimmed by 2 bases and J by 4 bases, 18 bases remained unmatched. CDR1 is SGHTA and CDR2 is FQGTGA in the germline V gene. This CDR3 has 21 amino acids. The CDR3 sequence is CASSLAPGLAGAPRKADTQYF. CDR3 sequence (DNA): TGTGCCAGCAGCTTAGCGCCCGGACTAGCGGGAGCTCCACGTAAAGCAGATACGCAGTATTTT.

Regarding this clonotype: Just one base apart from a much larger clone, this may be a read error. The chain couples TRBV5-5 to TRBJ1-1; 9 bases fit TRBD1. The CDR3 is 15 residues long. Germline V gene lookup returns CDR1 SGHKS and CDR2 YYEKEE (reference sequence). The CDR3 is CVSSLGQGERTEAFF. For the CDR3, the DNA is TGTGTCAGCAGCTTGGGACAGGGCGAGAGGACTGAAGCTTTCTTT.

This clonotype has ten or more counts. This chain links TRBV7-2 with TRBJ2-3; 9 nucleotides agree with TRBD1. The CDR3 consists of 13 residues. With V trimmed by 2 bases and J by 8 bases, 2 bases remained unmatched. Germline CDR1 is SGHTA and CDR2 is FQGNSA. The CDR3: CASSLTGGLTQYF. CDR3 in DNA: TGTGCCAGCAGCTTAACAGGGGGCCTTACGCAGTATTTT.

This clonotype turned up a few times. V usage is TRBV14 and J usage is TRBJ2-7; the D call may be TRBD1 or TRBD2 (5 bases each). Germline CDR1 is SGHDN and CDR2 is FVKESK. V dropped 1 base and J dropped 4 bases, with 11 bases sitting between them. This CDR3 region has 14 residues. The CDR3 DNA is TGTGCCAGCAGCCAAGTAGAGCGGACATACGAGCAGTACTTC. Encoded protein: CASSQVERTYEQYF.

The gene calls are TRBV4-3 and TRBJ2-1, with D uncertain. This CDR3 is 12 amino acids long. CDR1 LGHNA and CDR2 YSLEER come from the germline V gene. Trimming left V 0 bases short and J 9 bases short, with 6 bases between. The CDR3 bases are TGCGCCAGCAGCCAAGAAATCGGTGAGCAGTTCTTC. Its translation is CASSQEIGEQFF.

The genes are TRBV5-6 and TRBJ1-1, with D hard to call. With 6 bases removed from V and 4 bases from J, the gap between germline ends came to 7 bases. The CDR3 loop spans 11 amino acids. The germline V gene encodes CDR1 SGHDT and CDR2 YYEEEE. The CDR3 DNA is TGTGCCAGCAACCAAGGCACTGAAGCTTTCTTT. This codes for CASNQGTEAFF.

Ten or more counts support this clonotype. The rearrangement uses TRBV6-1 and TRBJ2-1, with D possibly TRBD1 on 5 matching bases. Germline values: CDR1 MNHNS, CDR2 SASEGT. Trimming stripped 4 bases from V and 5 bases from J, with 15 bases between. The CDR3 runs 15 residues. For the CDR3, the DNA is TGTGCCAGCAGTGTTGACAGCTTCTTCAACAATGAGCAGTTCTTC. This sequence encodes CASSVDSFFNNEQFF.

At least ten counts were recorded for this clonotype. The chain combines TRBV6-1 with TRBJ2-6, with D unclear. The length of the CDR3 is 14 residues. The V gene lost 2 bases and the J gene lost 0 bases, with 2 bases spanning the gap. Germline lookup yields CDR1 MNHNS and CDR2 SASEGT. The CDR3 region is CASSESSGANVLTF. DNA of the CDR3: TGTGCCAGCAGTGAAAGCTCTGGGGCCAACGTCCTGACTTTC.

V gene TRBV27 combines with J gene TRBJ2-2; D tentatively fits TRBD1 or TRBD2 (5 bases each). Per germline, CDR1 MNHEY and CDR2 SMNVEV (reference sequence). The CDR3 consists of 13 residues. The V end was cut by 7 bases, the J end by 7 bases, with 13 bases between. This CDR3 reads CASIGGVGGELFF. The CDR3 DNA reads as TGTGCCAGCATTGGGGGTGTGGGCGGGGAGCTGTTTTTT.

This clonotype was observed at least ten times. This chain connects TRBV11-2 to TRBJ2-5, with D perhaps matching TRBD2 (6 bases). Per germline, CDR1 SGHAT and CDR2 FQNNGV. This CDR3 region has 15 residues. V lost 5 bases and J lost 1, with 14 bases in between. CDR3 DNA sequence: TGTGCCAGCAGCGTCGGGGGAAGATTCCAAGAGACCCAGTACTTC. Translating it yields CASSVGGRFQETQYF.

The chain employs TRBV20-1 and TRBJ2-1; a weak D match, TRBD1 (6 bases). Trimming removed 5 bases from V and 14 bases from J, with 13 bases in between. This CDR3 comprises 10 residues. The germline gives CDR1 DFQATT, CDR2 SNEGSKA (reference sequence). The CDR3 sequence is CSAEDSMEFF. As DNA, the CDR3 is TGCAGTGCTGAGGACAGCATGGAGTTCTTC.

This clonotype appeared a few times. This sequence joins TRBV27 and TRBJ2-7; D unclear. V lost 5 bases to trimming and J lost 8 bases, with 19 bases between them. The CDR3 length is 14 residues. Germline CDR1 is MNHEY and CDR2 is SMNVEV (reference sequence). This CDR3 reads CASSLSQDVGQQYF. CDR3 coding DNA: TGTGCCAGCAGTCTTAGCCAGGACGTTGGCCAGCAGTACTTC.

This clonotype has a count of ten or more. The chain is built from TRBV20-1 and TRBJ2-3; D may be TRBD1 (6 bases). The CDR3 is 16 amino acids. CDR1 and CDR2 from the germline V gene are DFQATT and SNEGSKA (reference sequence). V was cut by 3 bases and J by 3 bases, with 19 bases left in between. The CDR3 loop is CSASQSGTPGTDTQYF. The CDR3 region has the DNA TGCAGTGCTAGCCAATCCGGGACACCAGGGACAGATACGCAGTATTTT.

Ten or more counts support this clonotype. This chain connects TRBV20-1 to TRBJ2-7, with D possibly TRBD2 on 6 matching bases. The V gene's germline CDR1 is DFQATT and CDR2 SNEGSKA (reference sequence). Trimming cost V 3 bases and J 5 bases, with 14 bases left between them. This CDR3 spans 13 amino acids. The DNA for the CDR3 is TGCAGTGCTAGCCGGGAGACAGTAGACGAGCAGTACTTC. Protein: CSASRETVDEQYF.

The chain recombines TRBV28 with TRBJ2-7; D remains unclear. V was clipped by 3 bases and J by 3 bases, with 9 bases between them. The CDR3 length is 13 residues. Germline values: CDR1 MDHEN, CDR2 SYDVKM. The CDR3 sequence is CASSLTPNYEQYF. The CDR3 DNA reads TGTGCCAGCAGTTTGACTCCAAACTACGAGCAGTACTTC.

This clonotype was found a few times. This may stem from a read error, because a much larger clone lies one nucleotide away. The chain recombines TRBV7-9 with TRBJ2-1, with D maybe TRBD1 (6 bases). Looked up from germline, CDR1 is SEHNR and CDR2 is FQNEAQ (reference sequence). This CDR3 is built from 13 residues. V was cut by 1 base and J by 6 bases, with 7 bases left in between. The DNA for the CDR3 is TGTGCCAGCAGCTTAGACAGGGCCAATGAGCAGTTCTTC. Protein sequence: CASSLDRANEQFF.

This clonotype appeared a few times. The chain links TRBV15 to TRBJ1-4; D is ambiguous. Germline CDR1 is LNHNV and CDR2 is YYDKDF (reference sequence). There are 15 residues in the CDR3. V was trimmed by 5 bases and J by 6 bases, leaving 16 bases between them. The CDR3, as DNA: TGTGCCACCAGCTCCGGCGGGCCCCGGGATGAAAAACTGTTTTTT. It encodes CATSSGGPRDEKLFF.